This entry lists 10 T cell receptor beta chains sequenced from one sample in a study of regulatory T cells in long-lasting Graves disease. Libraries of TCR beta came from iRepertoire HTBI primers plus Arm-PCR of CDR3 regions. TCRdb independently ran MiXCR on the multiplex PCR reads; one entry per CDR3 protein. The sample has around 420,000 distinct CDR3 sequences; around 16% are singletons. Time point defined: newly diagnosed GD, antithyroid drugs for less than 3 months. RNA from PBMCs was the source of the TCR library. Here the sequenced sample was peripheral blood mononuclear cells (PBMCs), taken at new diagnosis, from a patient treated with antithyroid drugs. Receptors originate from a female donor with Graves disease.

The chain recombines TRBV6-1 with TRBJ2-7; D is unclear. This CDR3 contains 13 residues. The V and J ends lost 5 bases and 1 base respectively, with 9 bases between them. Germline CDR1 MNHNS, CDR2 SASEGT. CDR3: CASSKTRSYEQYF. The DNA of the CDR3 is TGTGCCAGCAGTAAGACACGTTCCTACGAGCAGTACTTC.

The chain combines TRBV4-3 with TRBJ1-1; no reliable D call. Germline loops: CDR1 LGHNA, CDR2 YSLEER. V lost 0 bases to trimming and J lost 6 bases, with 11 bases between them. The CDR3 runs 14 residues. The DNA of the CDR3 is TGCGCCAGCAGCCAAGAAGAGCAGGCGGCTGAAGCTTTCTTT. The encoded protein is CASSQEEQAAEAFF.

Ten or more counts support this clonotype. The DNA of the CDR3 is TGTGCCAGCAGTTACTCGTTCGGCGGGGAGACCCAGTACTTC. This encodes CASSYSFGGETQYF. This sequence joins TRBV6-6 and TRBJ2-5; D may be TRBD2 (5 bases). Germline lookup yields CDR1 MNHNY and CDR2 SVGAGI (reference sequence). V gave up 0 bases and J gave up 5 bases, with 10 bases separating them. The CDR3 has 14 amino acids.

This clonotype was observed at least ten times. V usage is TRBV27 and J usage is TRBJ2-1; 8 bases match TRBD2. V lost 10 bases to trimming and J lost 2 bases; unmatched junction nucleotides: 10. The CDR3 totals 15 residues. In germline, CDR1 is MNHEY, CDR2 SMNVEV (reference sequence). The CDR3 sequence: CATTAAGVPYNEQFF. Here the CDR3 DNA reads TGTGCCACCACAGCAGCGGGAGTTCCCTACAATGAGCAGTTCTTC.

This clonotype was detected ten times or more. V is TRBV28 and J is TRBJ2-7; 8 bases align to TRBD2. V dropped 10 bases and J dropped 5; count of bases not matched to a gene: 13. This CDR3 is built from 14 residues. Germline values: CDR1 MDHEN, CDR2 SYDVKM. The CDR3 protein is CATTPQREFDEQYF. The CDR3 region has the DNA TGTGCCACCACCCCACAGCGGGAGTTTGACGAGCAGTACTTC.

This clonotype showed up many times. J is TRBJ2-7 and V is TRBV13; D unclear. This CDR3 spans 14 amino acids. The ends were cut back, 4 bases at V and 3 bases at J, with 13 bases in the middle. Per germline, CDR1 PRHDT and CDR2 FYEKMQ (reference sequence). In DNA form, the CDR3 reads TGTGCCAGCAGCTCGGGTCCAGTCGGCTACGAGCAGTACTTC. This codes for CASSSGPVGYEQYF.

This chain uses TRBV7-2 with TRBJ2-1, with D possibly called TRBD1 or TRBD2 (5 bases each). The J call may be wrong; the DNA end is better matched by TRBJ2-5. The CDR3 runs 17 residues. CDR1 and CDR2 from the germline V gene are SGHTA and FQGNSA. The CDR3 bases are TGTGCCAGCTCTCCAACCGGGGACGTCCACGAGCGAGAGACCCAGTACTTC. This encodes CASSPTGDVHERETQYF.

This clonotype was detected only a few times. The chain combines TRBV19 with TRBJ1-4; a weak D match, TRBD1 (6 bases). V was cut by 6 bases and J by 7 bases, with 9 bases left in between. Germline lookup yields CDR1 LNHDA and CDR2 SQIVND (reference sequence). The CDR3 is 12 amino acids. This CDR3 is CASRSRGEKLFF. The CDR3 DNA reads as TGTGCCAGTAGAAGCAGGGGTGAAAAACTGTTTTTT.

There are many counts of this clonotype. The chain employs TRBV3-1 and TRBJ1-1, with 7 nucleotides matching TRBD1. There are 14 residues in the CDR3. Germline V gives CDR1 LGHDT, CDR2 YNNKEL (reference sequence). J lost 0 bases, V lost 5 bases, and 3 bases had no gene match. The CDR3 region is CASSFRGVNTEAFF. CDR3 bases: TGTGCCAGCAGCTTCAGGGGGGTGAACACTGAAGCTTTCTTT.

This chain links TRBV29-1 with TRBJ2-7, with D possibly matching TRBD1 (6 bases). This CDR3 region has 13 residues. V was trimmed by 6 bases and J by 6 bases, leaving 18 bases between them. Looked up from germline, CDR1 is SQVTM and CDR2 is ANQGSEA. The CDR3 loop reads CSVPGQRGSEQYF. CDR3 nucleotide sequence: TGCAGCGTACCGGGACAAAGGGGGTCCGAGCAGTACTTC.